What follows are 9 T cell receptor beta chains derived from one specimen sequenced in a study of T cell changes during pregnancy in multiple sclerosis. Clones were sequenced by immunoSEQ multiplex PCR, and TCRdb holds only the in-frame ones, with some missing. The table has under 35,000 clones, approximately 88% seen once. Material: CD8+ T cells from peripheral blood mononuclear cells, obtained before pregnancy. The origin of the receptors is a female donor with multiple sclerosis, enrolled in a pregnancy study.

This chain links TRBV4-3 with TRBJ2-3; TRBD2 matches 7 bases. CDR1 and CDR2 from the germline V gene are LGHNA and YSLEER. The CDR3 has 16 residues. The junction had 11 bases not matched to a gene; V was cut back by 4 bases and J by 4 bases. CDR3 amino acids: CASSPGGVLIPDTQYF. The CDR3 nucleotides are TGCGCCAGCAGCCCTGGGGGGGTTTTAATCCCAGATACGCAGTATTTT.

As to this clone: The identical CDR3 is also encoded by other nucleotide sequences in the sample. The chain has TRBV2 and TRBJ2-1; 12 bases are shared with TRBD2. Looked up from germline, CDR1 is SNHLY and CDR2 is FYNNEI. The J segment lost 1 base and the V segment lost 6 bases, leaving 1 base of the junction unmatched. This CDR3 comprises 15 residues. CDR3 protein: CASRLAGGSYNEQFF. CDR3 nucleotides: TGTGCCAGCAGGCTAGCGGGGGGGTCCTACAATGAGCAGTTCTTC.

The V call is TRBV5-1, the J call TRBJ1-1; maybe TRBD1 (6 bases). Trimming stripped 2 bases from V and 0 bases from J, with 11 bases between. The CDR3 runs 15 residues. In germline, CDR1 is SGHRS, CDR2 YFSETQ. The CDR3 DNA follows: TGCGCCAGCAGCTTAATCACAGGGATGAACACTGAAGCTTTCTTT. This codes for CASSLITGMNTEAFF.

V is TRBV15 and J is TRBJ1-6; weak D call: TRBD1 (6 bases). The CDR3 is made up of 17 amino acids. Germline V gene sequence: CDR1 LNHNV, CDR2 YYDKDF (reference sequence). V gave up 5 bases and J gave up 3 bases, with 17 bases separating them. CDR3 bases: TGTGCCACCAGCCTTGAGCCTACGGACAGCTATAATTCACCCCTCCACTTT. Protein: CATSLEPTDSYNSPLHF.

This clone came up a few times. Germline is not matched at one junction end, which may reflect a read error. The rearrangement joins TRBV10-3 to TRBJ1-5; 9 bases match TRBD1. Germline V lookup: CDR1 ENHRY, CDR2 SYGVKD. This CDR3 is built from 12 residues. The CDR3 is CATAGTGIPENF. The DNA of the CDR3 is TGTGCCACTGCCGGGACAGGGATTCCTGAGAATTTT.

This chain uses TRBV19 with TRBJ2-3; 8 bases map to TRBD2. V trimming: 1 base; J trimming: 4 bases; junction bases outside the gene matches: 7. From germline, CDR1 is LNHDA and CDR2 SQIVND (reference sequence). This CDR3 contains 16 residues. The CDR3 loop reads CASSIAGGFIADTQYF. The CDR3 DNA reads TGTGCCAGTAGTATAGCGGGGGGGTTTATCGCAGATACGCAGTATTTT.

The count of this clone is one. The chain employs TRBV6-5 and TRBJ2-5, with 7 nucleotides matching TRBD1. The assigned J gene may be wrong: the sequence end matches TRBJ2-7 better. The CDR3 totals 14 residues. The germline V gene encodes CDR1 MNHEY and CDR2 SVGAGI. CDR3 loop: CASSHRGPGYEQYF. CDR3 nucleotide sequence: TGTGCCAGCAGTCACAGGGGCCCCGGCTACGAGCAGTACTTC.

The chain recombines TRBV7-9 with TRBJ2-3; TRBD1 aligns across 8 bases. V dropped 5 bases and J dropped 0; count of bases not matched to a gene: 13. CDR3 length equals 18 residues. Germline V gene sequence: CDR1 SEHNR, CDR2 FQNEAQ (reference sequence). CDR3 protein: CASSPGGEEYPSTDTQYF. CDR3 DNA sequence: TGTGCCAGCAGCCCAGGGGGCGAGGAGTATCCTAGCACAGATACGCAGTATTTT.

The chain is built from TRBV5-4 and TRBJ1-2; 7 nucleotides line up with TRBD1. The CDR3 extends over 13 amino acids. CDR1 SGHNT and CDR2 YYREEE come from the germline V gene (reference sequence). J lost 3 bases, V lost 3 bases, and 2 bases had no gene match. CDR3 nucleotide sequence: TGTGCCAGCAGCTCGGGACAGCACTATGGCTACACCTTC. This sequence encodes CASSSGQHYGYTF.